This entry is about one T cell receptor beta chain. After removal of 2 bases from V and 5 bases from J, the junction contained 4 bases not matched to a gene. The CDR3 length is 15 residues. From germline, CDR1 is SGHAT and CDR2 FQNNGV. This record comes from a study of T cell changes during pregnancy in multiple sclerosis. Sequencing was performed with immunoSEQ multiplex PCR; in TCRdb, only in-frame clones are kept and a portion is missing. The sample holds about 59,000 clones, over 90% seen once. The sample in question was CD8+ T cells from peripheral blood mononuclear cells, obtained in the third trimester of pregnancy. The clonotype comes from a female donor with multiple sclerosis, enrolled in a pregnancy study. The chain couples TRBV11-2 to TRBJ2-1; 9 bases map to TRBD2. The CDR3 sequence: CASSLRLAEDNEQFF. CDR3 in DNA: TGTGCCAGCAGCTTAAGACTAGCGGAGGACAATGAGCAGTTCTTC.